This is a list of T cell receptor beta chains from one sample in a study of tumor-infiltrating lymphocytes in glioblastoma multiforme. A single record per CDR3 protein comes from TCRdb applying MiXCR to the multiplex PCR reads. The table has more than 13,000 distinct CDR3 sequences, about 69% seen once; the top ten hold 40% to 55%. The specimen sequenced was brain tumor tissue. These receptors were taken from a male donor with glioblastoma. The CDR3 runs from the conserved cysteine through the conserved F or W.

j_gene,v_gene,CDR3aa
TRBJ1-2,TRBV4-1,CASSQVRSRGNYGYTF
TRBJ1-2,TRBV29-1,CSVEGDNYGYTF
TRBJ2-2,TRBV5-6,CASSVGSHTGELFF
TRBJ1-1,TRBV20-1,CSARTGAPEAFF
TRBJ2-1,TRBV12-3/TRBV12-4,CASINLAGADNGQFF
TRBJ1-1,TRBV4-1,CASNQEISTEAFF
TRBJ2-1,TRBV11-2,CASSLFNSGSHNEQFF
TRBJ2-2,TRBV5-1,CASSLLGGGVNGELFF
TRBJ1-2,TRBV29-1,CSVEDRRVGGYTF
TRBJ1-1,TRBV5-6,CASSLEGGTEAFF
TRBJ2-3,TRBV11-2,CASTFLPDTQYF
TRBJ2-5,TRBV6-5,CASSSTVTGWETQYF
TRBJ1-2,TRBV5-8,CTSRVPDRLYGYTF
TRBJ2-7,TRBV6-5,CANSYSLQQAHERYF
TRBJ2-3,TRBV20-1,CSATGGKNADTQYF
TRBJ1-2,TRBV29-1,CSVVRPQYGYTF
TRBJ1-4,TRBV30,CAWSEFRIDERRFF
TRBJ2-5,TRBV7-9,CASTGGAGQETQYF
TRBJ1-1,TRBV14,CASSMTTITEAFF
TRBJ2-5,TRBV20-1,CSARVPLVGPIQENQYF
TRBJ2-1,TRBV29-1,CSIEGGLAPGEQFF
TRBJ2-7,TRBV7-8,CASSATGLGTAYEQYF
TRBJ2-3,TRBV10-2,CASSEAVAGAGMQYF
TRBJ1-6,TRBV20-1,CSAGGRGSVNSPLHF
TRBJ1-1,TRBV6-5,CASSYQEEGTEALF
TRBJ2-5,TRBV19,CASSPIGETQYF
TRBJ1-1,TRBV6-5,CASSYQGEGTEAFF
TRBJ2-7,TRBV20-1,CSATHSGTYEQYF
TRBJ1-1,TRBV29-1,CSVKNREGSEGFF
TRBJ2-6,TRBV20-1,CGASKSSGTGAGANVLTF
TRBJ1-4,TRBV29-1,CSVQGEEGGEKLFF
TRBJ1-4,TRBV6-1,CASNQPNEKLFF
TRBJ2-1,TRBV10-3,CAISESFYYPASGASNERLNEQFF
TRBJ1-2,TRBV11-1,CASSPGGQSAYGYTF
TRBJ1-2,TRBV6-5,CASSLTPGQGGGYTF
TRBJ2-7,TRBV6-6,CASSQDINYEQYF